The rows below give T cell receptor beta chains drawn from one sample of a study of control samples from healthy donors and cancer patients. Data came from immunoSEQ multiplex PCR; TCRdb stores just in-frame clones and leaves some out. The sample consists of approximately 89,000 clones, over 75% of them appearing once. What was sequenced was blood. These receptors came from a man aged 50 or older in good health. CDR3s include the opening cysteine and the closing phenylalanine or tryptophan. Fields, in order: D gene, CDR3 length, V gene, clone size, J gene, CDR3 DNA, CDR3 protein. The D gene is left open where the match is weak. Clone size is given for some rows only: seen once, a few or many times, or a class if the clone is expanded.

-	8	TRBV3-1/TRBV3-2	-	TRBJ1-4	TGTGCCAGCTTGTCCCTGTTTTTT	CASLSLFF
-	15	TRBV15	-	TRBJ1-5	TGTGCCACCAGCAGAGAGCAGAATAGCAATCAGCCCCAGCATTTT	CATSREQNSNQPQHF
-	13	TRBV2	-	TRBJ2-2	TGTGCCAGCAGCCTTAGAGGGACCGGGGAGCTGTTTTTT	CASSLRGTGELFF
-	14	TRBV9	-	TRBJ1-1	TGTGCCAGCAGCGTAACCGGGGACACCCCTGGAGCTTTCTTT	CASSVTGDTPGAFF
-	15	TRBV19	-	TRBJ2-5	TGTGCCAGTAGTAAAGACCTCTTCTACGGAGAGACCCAGTACTTC	CASSKDLFYGETQYF
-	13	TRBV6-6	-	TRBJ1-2	TGTGCCAGCAGTCCAGGGCTTTTCTATGGCTACACCTTC	CASSPGLFYGYTF
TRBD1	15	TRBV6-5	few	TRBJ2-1	TGTGCCAGCAGTCCCCGGACAGGGTACAACAATGAGCAGTTCTTC	CASSPRTGYNNEQFF
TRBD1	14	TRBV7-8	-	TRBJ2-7	TGTGCCAGCAGCGCCCGGGACAGGGTGGGCGAGCAGTACTTC	CASSARDRVGEQYF
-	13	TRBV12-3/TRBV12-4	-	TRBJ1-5	TGTGCCAGCAGAGTGGGTTTTAATCAGCCCCAGCATTTT	CASRVGFNQPQHF
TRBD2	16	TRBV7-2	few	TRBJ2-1	TGTGCCAGCAGCTTCCAGGCTAGCGGGGGATACAATGAGCAGTTCTTC	CASSFQASGGYNEQFF
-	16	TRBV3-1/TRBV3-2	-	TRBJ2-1	TGTGCCAGCAGCCAACCAGCGGATAGCTCCTACAATGAGCAGTTCTTC	CASSQPADSSYNEQFF
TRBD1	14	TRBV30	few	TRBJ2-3	TGTGCCTGGGGACCGGGACAGGGAACAGATACGCAGTATTTT	CAWGPGQGTDTQYF
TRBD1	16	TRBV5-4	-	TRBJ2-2	TGTGCCAGCAGCGGGGGGACAGGTAGCCAAACCGGGGAGCTGTTTTTT	CASSGGTGSQTGELFF
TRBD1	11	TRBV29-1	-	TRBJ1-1	TGCAGCGTTAACAGGGGCCCTGAAGCTTTCTTT	CSVNRGPEAFF